The text below deals with one T cell receptor beta chain. Original methodology: Reference gene primer amplification gave nucleated cell count estimates. The data were produced by immunoSEQ multiplex PCR, yet TCRdb's version contains in-frame clones alone and is incomplete. V and J calls and clone size are as listed in that table; D and trimming were resolved from the DNA. There are 210,000 or so clones in the sample; less than 90% occur only once, and 2% to 2.5% lies in the top ten. The data are from a study of blood T cell repertoires in COVID-19. Study at large: Acute and convalescent COVID-19 specimens originated in the United States, Italy and Spain.

Losses at the gene ends were 1 base for V and 6 bases for J; bases not matched to a gene: 6. The CDR3 runs to 14 residues. Germline CDR1 reads SGHDN; CDR2 reads FVKESK. Source material: peripheral blood. This clonotype was obtained from a woman aged 50 to 65 with acute or convalescent COVID-19. This chain connects TRBV14 to TRBJ2-7, with TRBD2 matching over 7 bases. The CDR3 reads CASSQGAGEGEQYF. The DNA for the CDR3 is TGTGCCAGCAGCCAAGGGGCGGGAGAGGGCGAGCAGTACTTC. Full variable domain (outside the CDR3, taken from reference TRBV14 and TRBJ2-7): EAGVTQFPSHSVIEKGQTVTLRCDPISGHDNLYWYRRVMGKEIKFLLHFVKESKQDESGMPNNRFLAERTGGTYSTLKVQPAELEDSGVYFCASSQGAGEGEQYFGPGTRLTVT.